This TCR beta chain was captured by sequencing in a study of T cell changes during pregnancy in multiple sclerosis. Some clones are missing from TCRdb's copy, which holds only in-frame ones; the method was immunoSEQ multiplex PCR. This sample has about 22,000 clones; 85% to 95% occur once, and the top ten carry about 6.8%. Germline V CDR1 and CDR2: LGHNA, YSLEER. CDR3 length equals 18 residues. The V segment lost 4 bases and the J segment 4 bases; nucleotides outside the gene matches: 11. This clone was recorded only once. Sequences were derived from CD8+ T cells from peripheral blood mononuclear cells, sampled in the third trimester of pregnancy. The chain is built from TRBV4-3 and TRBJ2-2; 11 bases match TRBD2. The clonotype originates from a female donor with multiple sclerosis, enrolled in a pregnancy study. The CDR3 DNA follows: TGCGCCAGCAGCCCCCGGATAGCGGGGGGGCTCGGCACCGGGGAGCTGTTTTTT. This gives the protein CASSPRIAGGLGTGELFF.